This TCR beta chain derives from a study of blood T cells in healthy people across ages. Primers used in a second PCR of roughly 6 to 11 cycles were a sample-barcoded 5' primer and a J-beta primer mix. Template switching added a 12-random-nucleotide identifier to every cDNA molecule. TCRdb re-derived calls from the 5' RACE reads in MiXCR, one entry per CDR3 protein. The data contain 1.5 million to 2 million distinct CDR3 sequences, 28% of them seen just once; the ten biggest clones take up 7.7%. V lost 4 bases and J lost 3, with 13 bases in between. Germline values: CDR1 MNHEY, CDR2 SMNVEV (reference sequence). The CDR3 extends over 14 amino acids.

Sequenced: blood. This receptor was obtained from a woman aged 25 to 39 in good health. The rearrangement uses TRBV27 and TRBJ2-7; no reliable D call. The CDR3 bases are TGTGCCAGCAGTTCCCAGCCGGACGGCTACGAGCAGTACTTC. Residues: CASSSQPDGYEQYF.